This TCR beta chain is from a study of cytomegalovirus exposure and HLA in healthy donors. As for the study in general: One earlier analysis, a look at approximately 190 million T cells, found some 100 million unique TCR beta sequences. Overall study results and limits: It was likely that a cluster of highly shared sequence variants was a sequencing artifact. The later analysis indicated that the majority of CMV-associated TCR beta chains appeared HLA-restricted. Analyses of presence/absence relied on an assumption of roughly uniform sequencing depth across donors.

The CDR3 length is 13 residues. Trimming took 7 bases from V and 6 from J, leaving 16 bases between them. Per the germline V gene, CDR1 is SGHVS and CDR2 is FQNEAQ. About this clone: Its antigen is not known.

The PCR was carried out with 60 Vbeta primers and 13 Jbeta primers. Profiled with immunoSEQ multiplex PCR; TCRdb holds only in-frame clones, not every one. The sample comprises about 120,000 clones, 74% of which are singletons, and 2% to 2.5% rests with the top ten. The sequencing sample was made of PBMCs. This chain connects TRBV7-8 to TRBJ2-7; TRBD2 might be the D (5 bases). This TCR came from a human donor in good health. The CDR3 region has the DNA TGTGCCAGCACGTATGGAGGATCTGGCGAGCAGTACTTC. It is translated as CASTYGGSGEQYF.